Listed below are T cell receptor beta chains from one sample, sequenced in a study of T-cell memory formation after mild COVID-19. From the 5' RACE reads, TCRdb called clonotypes with MiXCR, one entry per CDR3 protein. The data contain approximately 500,000 distinct CDR3 sequences, 20% to 25% of them singletons. What was sequenced was PBMCs or a T cell subset sorted from them (not recorded which). All receptors come from an adult woman who had mild COVID-19 (a few samples of this study predate the infection). Cell type and time point are not known. Both conserved end residues are part of each CDR3. Each record gives: clone size, CDR3 length, V gene, CDR3 protein. Only part of the rows carry a size: once, few, many, or a class if the clone is expanded.

many	13	TRBV5-1	CASSLAVSYEQYF
few	15	TRBV7-2	CASSFSGGVEETQYF
-	13	TRBV12-3/TRBV12-4	CASRQTSPSGQFF
-	16	TRBV3-1	CASSQGGRFSGNTIYF
-	15	TRBV7-9	CASSLGGPSNEKLFF
few	14	TRBV14	CASSQDLEGTEAFF
-	15	TRBV20-1	CSAWGGSQGVGKLFF
-	13	TRBV7-2	CASSSTPWGEQYF
few	14	TRBV7-7	CASSLVQVGAAQYF
-	15	TRBV6-1	CASSEAEEGNQPQHF
-	14	TRBV12-3/TRBV12-4	CASLLGGGSYGYTF
few	13	TRBV15	CATSRGRPDTQYF
-	15	TRBV7-6	CASSSQGLARDEQYF
-	14	TRBV5-1	CASSEPGPHNEQFF
few	13	TRBV7-2	CASSPALADEQFF
-	15	TRBV11-2	CASTKSGGPSDTQYF
few	17	TRBV4-2	CASSQDISGPTLETQYF
few	16	TRBV11-3	CASSLGTGTVNEKLFF
few	13	TRBV6-5	CASRQISTDTQYF
-	15	TRBV30	CAWAWTSGIADTQYF
-	16	TRBV20-1	CSAPGRGLAGNNEQFF
-	15	TRBV7-2	CAISPQPDSSGNTYF
-	15	TRBV6-1	CASSEKRILNTEAFF
-	15	TRBV7-2	CASSLEFSRPRELFF
once	14	TRBV20-1	CSARVLGNYNEQFF
-	16	TRBV3-1	CASSLDIGTSSYEQYF
few	13	TRBV14	CASSQVVGEKLFF
many	19	TRBV5-1	CASSSRRTSGRTGANVLTF
-	15	TRBV19	CASKEGDRMYNEQFF
-	15	TRBV12-3/TRBV12-4	CASRHRDRSLNTIYF
-	14	TRBV20-1	CSAAQEGLGSEQFF
few	16	TRBV4-2	CASSQATGSTNYGYTF
few	17	TRBV12-3/TRBV12-4	CASSLGLAGAGTDTQYF
-	14	TRBV19	CASSSYVSAGELFF
few	17	TRBV7-8	CASSFDASYANTGELFF
-	15	TRBV12-3/TRBV12-4	CASSLGENRYNEQFF
-	15	TRBV12-3/TRBV12-4	CASSLSGSEGNEQFF
few	12	TRBV18	CASSPTTSPQYF
-	15	TRBV7-2	CASSLARTGGDEQYF
few	14	TRBV29-1	CSVVGQGSQETQYF
-	15	TRBV27	CASSFLAGVAGELFF
few	13	TRBV29-1	CSVVVGAGDTQYF
-	14	TRBV2	CASSVPGWDTEAFF
-	13	TRBV2	CASSELAGATQYF
-	17	TRBV12-3/TRBV12-4	CASSLRAGTGGTGELFF
-	15	TRBV12-3/TRBV12-4	CASSLVSWGSAEQYF
-	16	TRBV4-1	CASSGQTGGFKNIQYF
-	15	TRBV11-3	CASSPGQTLNYGYTF
once	15	TRBV7-3	CASSLLAGKDTEAFF
-	16	TRBV12-3/TRBV12-4	CASSAPPGQGSSEAFF
many	13	TRBV6-2/TRBV6-3	CASRRASGDEQYF
once	15	TRBV24-1	CATSETGTRTNEQFF
many	14	TRBV7-2	CASSFEPGLKPQHF
-	15	TRBV7-2	CASSLAPGTSDTQYF
-	15	TRBV20-1	CSASGGAAVGDTQYF